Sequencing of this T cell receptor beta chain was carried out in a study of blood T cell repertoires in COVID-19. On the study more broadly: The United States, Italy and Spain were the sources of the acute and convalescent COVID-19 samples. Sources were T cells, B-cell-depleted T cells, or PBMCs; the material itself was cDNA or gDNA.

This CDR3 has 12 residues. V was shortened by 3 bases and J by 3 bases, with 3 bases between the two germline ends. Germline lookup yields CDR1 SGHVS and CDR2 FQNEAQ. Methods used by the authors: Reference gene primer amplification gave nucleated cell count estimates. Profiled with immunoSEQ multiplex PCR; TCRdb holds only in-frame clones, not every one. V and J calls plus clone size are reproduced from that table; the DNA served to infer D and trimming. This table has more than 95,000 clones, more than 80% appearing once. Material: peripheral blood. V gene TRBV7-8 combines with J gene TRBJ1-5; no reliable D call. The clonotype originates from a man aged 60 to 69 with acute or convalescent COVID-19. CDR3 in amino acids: CASSFHNQPQHF. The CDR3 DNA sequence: TGTGCCAGCAGCTTTCACAATCAGCCCCAGCATTTT.